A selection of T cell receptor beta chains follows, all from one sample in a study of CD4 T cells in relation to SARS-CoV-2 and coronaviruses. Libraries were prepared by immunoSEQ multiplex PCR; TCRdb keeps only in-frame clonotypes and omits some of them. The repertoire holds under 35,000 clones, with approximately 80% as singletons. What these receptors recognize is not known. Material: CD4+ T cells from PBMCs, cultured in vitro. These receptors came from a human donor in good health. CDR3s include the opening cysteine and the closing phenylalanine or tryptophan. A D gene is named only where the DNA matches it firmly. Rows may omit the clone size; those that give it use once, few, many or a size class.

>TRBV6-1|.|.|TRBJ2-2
TGTGCCAGCAGTGAATACGACAGTCTCCTACCCGGGGAGCTGTTTTTT
CASSEYDSLLPGELFF
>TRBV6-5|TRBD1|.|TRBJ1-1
TGTGCCAGCAGTTACTCCCGGGACAGGGGTGAAGCTTTCTTT
CASSYSRDRGEAFF
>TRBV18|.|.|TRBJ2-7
TGTGCCAGCTCACCACCGGGCGGGGGCGCATACGAGCAGTACTTC
CASSPPGGGAYEQYF
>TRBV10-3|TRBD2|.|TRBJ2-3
TGTGCCATCAGTGGTAGCGGGAGGGGTGGGACAGATACGCAGTATTTT
CAISGSGRGGTDTQYF
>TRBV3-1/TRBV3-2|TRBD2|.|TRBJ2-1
TGTGCCAGCAGCCAAGGTAGCGGGGGGTTTGAGCAGTTCTTC
CASSQGSGGFEQFF
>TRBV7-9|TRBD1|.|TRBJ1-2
TGTGCCAGCAGCTGGACAGGGGAGTATGGCTACACCTTC
CASSWTGEYGYTF
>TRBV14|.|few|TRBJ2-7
TGTGCCAGCAGCCAAGGAAGTAGCCCACGATACGAGCAGTACTTC
CASSQGSSPRYEQYF
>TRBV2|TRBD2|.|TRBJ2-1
TGTGCCAGCAGGCCGGGACTAGGGGGGTACAATGAGCAGTTCTTC
CASRPGLGGYNEQFF
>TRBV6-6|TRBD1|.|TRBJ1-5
TGTGCCAGCAGAGGAACAGGGGGCGCGGATCAGCCCCAGCATTTT
CASRGTGGADQPQHF
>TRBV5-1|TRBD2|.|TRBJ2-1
TGCGCCAGCAGCTTAGAACTAGCGAGACACAATGAGCAGTTCTTC
CASSLELARHNEQFF
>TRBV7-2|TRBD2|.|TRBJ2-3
TGTGCCAGCAGGCGGACTAGCGAGGCAGATACGCAGTATTTT
CASRRTSEADTQYF
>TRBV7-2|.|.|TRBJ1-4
TGTGCCAGCAGCTTAGCGGTCAGGGGTAATGAAAAACTGTTTTTT
CASSLAVRGNEKLFF
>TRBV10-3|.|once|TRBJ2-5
TGTGCCATCAGTGAGTCGCGGCGGGAAGAGACCCAGTACTTC
CAISESRREETQYF
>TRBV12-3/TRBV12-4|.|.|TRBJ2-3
TGTGCCAGCAGCCGGACAGGCACAGATACGCAGTATTTT
CASSRTGTDTQYF
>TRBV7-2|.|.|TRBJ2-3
TGTGCCAGCAGCCAGTCCTACGGCGGAACGACAGATACGCAGTATTTT
CASSQSYGGTTDTQYF
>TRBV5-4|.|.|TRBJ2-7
TGTGCCAGCAGGTACGGGACAAACTACGAGCAGTACTTC
CASRYGTNYEQYF
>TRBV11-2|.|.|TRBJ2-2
TGTGCCAGCAGCTTCCGCGGCGGGGAGCTGTTTTTT
CASSFRGGELFF
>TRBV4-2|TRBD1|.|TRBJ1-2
TGTGCCAGCAGCCAAGATACAGGGGGGAACTATGGCTACACCTTC
CASSQDTGGNYGYTF
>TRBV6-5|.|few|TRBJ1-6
TGTGCCAGCAGTTACGGGCGACGGGGCTTTTCACCCCTCCACTTT
CASSYGRRGFSPLHF
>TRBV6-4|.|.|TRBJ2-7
TGTGCCAACCTTCCCGAGCAGTACTTC
CANLPEQYF
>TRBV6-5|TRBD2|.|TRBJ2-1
TGTGCCAGCAGTCCCCGGACTAGCGAGGAGCAGTTCTTC
CASSPRTSEEQFF
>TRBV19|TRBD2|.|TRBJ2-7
TGTGCCAGTAGTACAGAGACTAGCGGGAGTTCCTACGAGCAGTACTTC
CASSTETSGSSYEQYF
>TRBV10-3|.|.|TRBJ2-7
TGTGCCATCAGTGAGAACTACGAGCAGTACTTC
CAISENYEQYF
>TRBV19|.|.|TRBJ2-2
TGTGCCATCCGGGGGACTGCGAACACCGGGGAGCTGTTTTTT
CAIRGTANTGELFF
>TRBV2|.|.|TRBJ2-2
TGTGCCAGCAGTTCCAGCCACACCGGGGAGCTGTTTTTT
CASSSSHTGELFF
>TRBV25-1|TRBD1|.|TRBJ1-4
TGTGCCACCCAACCCCCCGGGACAGGGGATGAAAAACTGTTTTTT
CATQPPGTGDEKLFF
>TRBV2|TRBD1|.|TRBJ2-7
TGTGCCACTACGGGGACAGGGGCCTACGAGCAGTACTTC
CATTGTGAYEQYF
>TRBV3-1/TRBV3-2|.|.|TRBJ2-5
TGTGCCAGCAGCCAAGATCGGTACTTTGGGGCAGAGACCCAGTACTTC
CASSQDRYFGAETQYF
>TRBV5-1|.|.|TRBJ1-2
TGCGCCAGCAGCTTGGACGGTCGGCAGGACACCTTC
CASSLDGRQDTF
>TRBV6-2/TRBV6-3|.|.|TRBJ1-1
TGTGCCAGCAGTTACGGGCCGAACACTGAAGCTTTCTTT
CASSYGPNTEAFF
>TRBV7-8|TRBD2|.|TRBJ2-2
TGTGCCAGCAGCTTATCGCCTAGCGGGATCAACACCGGGGAGCTGTTTTTT
CASSLSPSGINTGELFF
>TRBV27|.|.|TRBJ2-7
TGTGCCAGCAGCCAGGGGGGCGAGCAGTACTTC
CASSQGGEQYF
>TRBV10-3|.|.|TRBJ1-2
TGTGCCATCAGTGAGGTAAACAGGGTTCGTGGCTACACCTTC
CAISEVNRVRGYTF
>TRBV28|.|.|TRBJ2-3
TGTGCCAGCCGAGACAGGGAGGTTTTCACAGATACGCAGTATTTT
CASRDREVFTDTQYF
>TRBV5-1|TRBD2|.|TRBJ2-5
TGCGCCAGCAGCATTGGGTGGGGGACTAGCGGATCGTACCAAGAGACCCAGTACTTC
CASSIGWGTSGSYQETQYF
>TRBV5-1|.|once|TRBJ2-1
TGCGCCAGCAGCTGGGGGGCGGGGGCATACAATGAGCAGTTCTTC
CASSWGAGAYNEQFF
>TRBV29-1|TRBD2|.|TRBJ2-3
TGCAGCGCCGGTAGCGGGCTAGCGAGCTACACAGATACGCAGTATTTT
CSAGSGLASYTDTQYF
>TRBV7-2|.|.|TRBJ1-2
TGTGCCAGCAGCCTCCTTAGGACAGCGTTAGGCTACACCTTC
CASSLLRTALGYTF